The source of this TCR beta chain is a study of identifying expanded T cells in peripheral blood. The study, taken as a whole, reports: Differentially abundant clones: around 1.2 between replicates, around 16 at around 14 days, 19 at four. Across healthy donors, higher total template counts meant significantly greater approximately two-week count variance.

V was pared by 1 base and J by 1 base, with 5 bases between. Germline assignment: CDR1 SGHKS and CDR2 YYEKEE (reference sequence). The CDR3 covers 13 residues. A word on this clone: Its antigen is unknown.

Healthy donors had no documented immune events, such as infections, while sampled. TCRdb's table, derived via immunoSEQ multiplex PCR, lists solely in-frame clones and lacks some. The repertoire holds 50,000 to 65,000 clones, with roughly four fifths as singletons. The chain links TRBV5-5 to TRBJ1-1; D is unresolved. The TCR was taken from a person between 18 and 70 years old in good health. Sequenced: blood. The CDR3 DNA follows: TGTGCCAGCAGCTTGAAAGGGAACACTGAAGCTTTCTTT. This translates into CASSLKGNTEAFF.